Listed here is a single TCR beta chain. CDR1 and CDR2 from the germline V gene are MGHRA and YSYEKL. V was clipped by 5 bases and J by 2 bases; unmatched bases: 13. This CDR3 has 17 residues. Per the original data handling: By means of reference gene primer amplification, nucleated cell counts were estimated. Sequencing was performed with immunoSEQ multiplex PCR; in TCRdb, only in-frame clones are kept and a portion is missing. D and trimming were read from the DNA, whereas the V and J calls and clone size are those reported in that table. The table lists over 130,000 clones, about four fifths of them singletons. This sample was taken from a study of blood T cell repertoires in COVID-19.

The receptor was derived from a woman aged 18-29 years who had been exposed to COVID-19. This chain joins TRBV4-1 and TRBJ2-3, with TRBD1 matching over 7 bases. Sequenced material: PBMCs or T cells enriched from blood (not recorded which). CDR3: CASSLLSAGGITDTQYF. In nucleotides, the CDR3 is TGCGCCAGCAGCTTGCTTTCGGCAGGGGGTATCACAGATACGCAGTATTTT.